What follows are 3 T cell receptor beta chains derived from one specimen sequenced in a study of blood T cell repertoires in COVID-19. Clones were read by immunoSEQ multiplex PCR, and TCRdb kept only the in-frame ones, dropping some. The data hold about 39,000 clones, with 85% to 95% observed a single time. Sequenced: peripheral blood. Receptors were obtained from a human donor with active COVID-19. The donor label of this sample is uncertain.

The chain employs TRBV11-3 and TRBJ1-2, with a tentative D call TRBD1 (6 bases). Trimming cost V 1 base and J 0 bases, with 12 bases left between them. CDR3 length: 16 amino acids. Germline CDR1 SGHNT, CDR2 YENEEA. CDR3 region: CASSLATGPTNYGYTF. DNA for the CDR3: TGTGCCAGCAGCTTAGCGACAGGTCCTACTAACTATGGCTACACCTTC. The complete variable domain, with remaining parts taken from reference TRBV11-3 and TRBJ1-2, reads EAGVVQSPRYKIIEKKQPVAFWCNPISGHNTLYWYLQNLGQGPELLIRYENEEAVDDSQLPKDRFSAERLKGVDSTLKIQPAELGDSAVYLCASSLATGPTNYGYTFGSGTRLTVV.

J is TRBJ1-1 and V is TRBV6-1; tentative D call: TRBD1 (5 bases). This CDR3 has 15 residues. Looked up from germline, CDR1 is MNHNS and CDR2 is SASEGT. V lost 0 bases, J lost 5 bases, and 13 bases lay in between. CDR3 coding DNA: TGTGCCAGCAGTGAAGCTGGGGGGGTAAGAACTGAAGCTTTCTTT. Its protein product is CASSEAGGVRTEAFF.

The rearrangement links TRBV9 to TRBJ1-2, with D perhaps TRBD1 (6 bases). Trimming shortened V by 4 bases and J by 8 bases, and 21 bases separated the two germline ends. Per the germline V gene, CDR1 is SGDLS and CDR2 is YYNGEE. This CDR3 region has 15 residues. CDR3 in DNA: TGTGCCAGCAGCCCCCGGACAGCATCCACGGGGGGCTACACCTTC. Its protein product is CASSPRTASTGGYTF.